The 23 T cell receptor beta chains presented below share a single source sample, sequenced in a study of blood T cells in healthy people across ages. Then a second PCR, running roughly 7 to 11 cycles, was carried out with a sample-barcoded 5' primer and a J-beta primer mix. Via MiXCR, TCRdb re-called the 5' RACE reads, giving one row per CDR3 protein. The sample carries some 320,000 distinct CDR3 sequences, around 30% recorded once. The specimen was blood. These receptors came from a woman aged 70-85 years in good health.

The genes are TRBV2 and TRBJ2-1; D gene uncertain. CDR1 and CDR2 from the germline V gene are SNHLY and FYNNEI. V lost 7 bases to trimming and J lost 4 bases, with 11 bases between them. The CDR3 totals 13 residues. This CDR3 is CASNDGLYNEQFF. The CDR3 nucleotides are TGTGCCAGCAACGATGGGCTATACAATGAGCAGTTCTTC.

The chain links TRBV7-2 to TRBJ2-1; tentative D call: TRBD1 (6 bases). This CDR3 spans 13 amino acids. Trimming took off 6 bases at V and 12 bases at J, with 18 bases between the two ends. The germline V gene encodes CDR1 SGHTA and CDR2 FQGNSA. Here the CDR3 DNA reads TGTGCCAGCAGTGAGGACAGTCCAACGGGGCAGTTCTTC. This gives the protein CASSEDSPTGQFF.

The CDR3: CASSSGNTLAKNIQYF. CDR3 nucleotides: TGTGCCAGCAGTTCAGGGAACACATTAGCCAAAAACATTCAGTACTTC. The chain employs TRBV28 and TRBJ2-4; D possibly corresponds to TRBD1 (5 bases). V lost 4 bases, J lost 0 bases, and 13 bases lay in between. The CDR3 runs 16 residues. Germline V lookup: CDR1 MDHEN, CDR2 SYDVKM.

The chain employs TRBV28 and TRBJ2-3; D unresolved. Looked up from germline, CDR1 is MDHEN and CDR2 is SYDVKM. The CDR3 extends over 12 amino acids. V was pared by 5 bases and J by 2 bases, with 5 bases between. The CDR3 DNA sequence: TGTGCCAGCAGTGAGCTCACAGATACGCAGTATTTT. Its translation: CASSELTDTQYF.

This clonotype has only a few counts. A much bigger clone sits one base away, suggesting this may be a read error. This chain joins TRBV5-6 and TRBJ1-5; the match to TRBD1 covers 10 bases. The length of the CDR3 is 16 residues. In germline, CDR1 is SGHDT, CDR2 YYEEEE. The CDR3 coding sequence is TGTGCCGGCAGCTTTTGGGGACAGGGGCTAAATCAGCCCCAGCATTTT. Protein product: CAGSFWGQGLNQPQHF.

V and J are TRBV5-1 and TRBJ2-1; D unresolved. There are 16 residues in the CDR3. Germline loops: CDR1 SGHRS, CDR2 YFSETQ. V lost 3 bases and J 0 bases, leaving 13 bases between the germline ends. CDR3 region: CASSWRVGTSYNEQFF. CDR3 nucleotide sequence: TGCGCCAGCAGCTGGAGAGTGGGAACCTCCTACAATGAGCAGTTCTTC.

This clonotype was seen more than once but under ten times. This chain joins TRBV29-1 and TRBJ1-1; weak D call: TRBD1 (5 bases). V was cut by 4 bases and J by 2 bases, with 17 bases left in between. This CDR3 has 15 amino acids. Per the germline V gene, CDR1 is SQVTM and CDR2 is ANQGSEA. For the CDR3, the DNA is TGCAGCGTTGTTCGATCGTCGGGGACCAACACTGAAGCTTTCTTT. Protein: CSVVRSSGTNTEAFF. The complete variable domain, with remaining parts taken from reference TRBV29-1 and TRBJ1-1, reads SAVISQKPSRDICQRGTSLTIQCQVDSQVTMMFWYRQQPGQSLTLIATANQGSEATYESGFVIDKFPISRPNLTFSTLTVSNMSPEDSSIYLCSVVRSSGTNTEAFFGQGTRLTVV.

This clonotype was counted a few times. The chain uses TRBV20-1 and TRBJ2-5; no clear D gene. With 0 bases removed from V and 4 bases from J, the gap between germline ends came to 3 bases. The germline CDR1 and CDR2 sequences are DFQATT and SNEGSKA (reference sequence). The CDR3 is 11 amino acids. As DNA, the CDR3 is TGCAGTGCTAGAGAGGGAGAGACCCAGTACTTC. Its protein product is CSAREGETQYF.

This clonotype was seen many times. The rearrangement links TRBV14 to TRBJ1-2, with 7 bases aligning to TRBD1. Trimming took 4 bases from V and 2 from J; bases not matched to a gene: 4. The CDR3 covers 14 residues. Germline loops: CDR1 SGHDN, CDR2 FVKESK. CDR3 protein: CASSPQTGNYGYTF. CDR3 DNA sequence: TGTGCCAGCAGCCCACAGACAGGGAACTATGGCTACACCTTC.

This chain links TRBV5-1 with TRBJ2-6, with D maybe TRBD1 (5 bases). Germline V lookup: CDR1 SGHRS, CDR2 YFSETQ. This CDR3 comprises 16 residues. With 3 bases removed from V and 2 bases from J, the gap between germline ends came to 12 bases. This chain's CDR3 is CASSSTGSAGANVLTF. The CDR3 DNA follows: TGCGCCAGCAGCTCCACAGGTTCGGCTGGGGCCAACGTCCTGACTTTC.

J is TRBJ2-5 and V is TRBV5-1; 8 positions agree with TRBD2. V lost 1 base, J lost 3 bases, and 8 bases stayed unmatched. The CDR3 runs to 16 residues. Germline V gives CDR1 SGHRS, CDR2 YFSETQ. The CDR3 protein is CASSLYATSGEETQYF. As DNA, the CDR3 is TGCGCCAGCAGCTTGTACGCCACTAGCGGAGAAGAGACCCAGTACTTC.

This clonotype was detected many times. The chain employs TRBV29-1 and TRBJ2-1; 7 bases line up with TRBD2. The germline CDR1 and CDR2 sequences are SQVTM and ANQGSEA. The junction had 9 bases not matched to a gene; V was cut back by 1 base and J by 0 bases. The CDR3 spans 17 residues. Here the CDR3 DNA reads TGCAGCGTTGAAGGGGGGGGACTTTTTGTCTCCTACAATGAGCAGTTCTTC. Its translation is CSVEGGGLFVSYNEQFF.

The chain is built from TRBV14 and TRBJ1-1, with D tentatively TRBD1 (5 bases). Deletions cut 1 base from V and 1 base from J, with 10 bases between. Per the germline V gene, CDR1 is SGHDN and CDR2 is FVKESK. CDR3 length: 15 residues. The CDR3 coding sequence is TGTGCCAGCAGCCAAGGGGGGATTTGGAACACTGAAGCTTTCTTT. As protein: CASSQGGIWNTEAFF.

This chain joins TRBV28 and TRBJ2-5, with a tentative D call TRBD1 (5 bases). The DNA end lines up better with TRBJ2-1; the J call may be wrong. The germline V gene encodes CDR1 MDHEN and CDR2 SYDVKM. The CDR3 totals 12 residues. CDR3 in amino acids: CASSLQDTEQFF. Written as DNA, the CDR3 is TGTGCCAGCAGTTTGCAGGACACCGAGCAGTTCTTC.

V is TRBV4-3 and J is TRBJ2-5; TRBD1 or TRBD2 may be the D gene (5 bases each). The DNA matches TRBJ2-1 better at its end, which makes the J call doubtful. The V gene's germline CDR1 is LGHNA and CDR2 YSLEER. This CDR3 has 14 amino acids. The CDR3 nucleotides read TGCGCCAGCAGCCAAGAAGGAAGGGGACATGAGCAGTTCTTC. Its protein product is CASSQEGRGHEQFF.

This chain uses TRBV7-2 with TRBJ1-1, with 7 bases identical to TRBD1. With 5 bases clipped from V and 5 bases from J, the junction kept 5 bases outside the gene matches. CDR3 size: 13 residues. Looked up from germline, CDR1 is SGHTA and CDR2 is FQGNSA. CDR3 residues: CASSRDRATEAFF. CDR3 in DNA: TGTGCCAGCAGCAGAGACAGGGCTACTGAAGCTTTCTTT.

This clonotype was seen only a few times. This chain joins TRBV4-1 and TRBJ2-5; D is perhaps TRBD2 (5 bases). The end of the DNA aligns better with TRBJ2-1, so the J call may be wrong. Germline V gives CDR1 MGHRA, CDR2 YSYEKL. The CDR3 extends over 17 amino acids. This CDR3 reads CASSRSSPPLVGDEQFF. The CDR3 coding sequence is TGCGCCAGCAGCCGCTCGAGCCCCCCACTAGTCGGCGATGAGCAGTTCTTC.

This clonotype has a count of ten or more. This chain uses TRBV4-2 with TRBJ2-5; D possibly corresponds to TRBD1 (6 bases). V lost 1 base and J 1 base, leaving 13 bases between the germline ends. The CDR3 has 16 residues. Germline loops: CDR1 LGHNA, CDR2 YNFKEQ. This chain's CDR3 is CASSQAVGGSQETQYF. The DNA of the CDR3 is TGTGCCAGCAGCCAAGCAGTAGGGGGAAGCCAAGAGACCCAGTACTTC.

This chain links TRBV20-1 with TRBJ2-7, with D perhaps matching TRBD2 (5 bases). This CDR3 spans 15 amino acids. Between the trimmed V and J ends, which lost 0 bases and 2 bases, there was a span of 14 bases. Germline V gene data show CDR1 as DFQATT and CDR2 as SNEGSKA (reference sequence). This chain's CDR3 is CSARDGHRGTYEQYF. For the CDR3, the DNA is TGCAGTGCTAGAGATGGTCATCGGGGTACCTACGAGCAGTACTTC.

With respect to this clonotype: Given a much more abundant clone one base away, this may be a read error. The chain joins TRBV2 to TRBJ2-1; D may match TRBD1 or TRBD2 (6 bases each). Germline assignment: CDR1 SNHLY and CDR2 FYNNEI. The CDR3 length is 15 residues. The CDR3 DNA sequence: TGTGCCAGCAGGTCCGGGGGCGGCTCCTACAGTGAGCAGTTCTTC. It translates to CASRSGGGSYSEQFF.

This clonotype was detected ten times or more. This chain connects TRBV6-1 to TRBJ2-7; 8 bases line up with TRBD1. CDR1 MNHNS and CDR2 SASEGT come from the germline V gene. This CDR3 is built from 14 residues. Unmatched junction bases numbered 6, after V lost 6 bases and J lost 2 bases. The CDR3 sequence: CASRGQVRAYEQYF. The CDR3 DNA reads TGTGCCAGCAGGGGACAGGTGAGGGCCTACGAGCAGTACTTC.

About this clonotype: A read error may produce the germline difference seen at one junction end. The genes are TRBV9 and TRBJ2-1; TRBD1 is a possible D gene (7 bases). There are 13 residues in the CDR3. The germline gives CDR1 SGDLS, CDR2 YYNGEE. The CDR3 coding sequence is TGCGCCAGCAGCTCAACCCAGGGGGGTGAGCAGTTCTTC. Its translation: CASSSTQGGEQFF.

This clonotype has a handful of counts. This sequence joins TRBV7-2 and TRBJ2-3; 9 bases are shared with TRBD2. The V and J ends lost 6 bases and 11 bases, in that order; junction bases with no gene match: 18. The CDR3 consists of 16 residues. Germline CDR1 SGHTA, CDR2 FQGNSA. This CDR3 is CASSPTGLASTVGQYF. CDR3 DNA: TGTGCCAGCAGTCCTACGGGACTAGCCTCCACTGTAGGGCAGTATTTT.